These T cell receptor beta chains were read from a single sample in a study of cytomegalovirus exposure and HLA in healthy donors. The assay was immunoSEQ multiplex PCR, and TCRdb's table has in-frame clones only and misses some. Of under 200,000 clones listed, 80% are singletons. The sequencing input was PBMCs. Source of these receptors: a man aged 40-49 years in good health and CMV-seronegative. Both conserved end residues are part of each CDR3. Each record gives: V gene, D gene, J gene, clone size, CDR3 protein, CDR3 DNA. The D gene is left open where the match is weak. Only some rows state a clone size, as once, few, many or a class for expanded clones.

V gene: TRBV9
D gene: .
J gene: TRBJ2-2
clone size: once
CDR3 protein: CASSVVPGSGELFF
CDR3 DNA: TGTGCCAGCAGCGTAGTGCCGGGTTCCGGGGAGCTGTTTTTT

V gene: TRBV5-1
D gene: TRBD1
J gene: TRBJ1-4
clone size: few
CDR3 protein: CASSLKGGSEKLFF
CDR3 DNA: TGCGCCAGCAGCTTGAAAGGGGGCTCCGAAAAACTGTTTTTT

V gene: TRBV4-1
D gene: .
J gene: TRBJ2-2
clone size: .
CDR3 protein: CASSQLGGYTGELFF
CDR3 DNA: TGCGCCAGCAGCCAGCTCGGAGGATACACCGGGGAGCTGTTTTTT

V gene: TRBV7-9
D gene: .
J gene: TRBJ2-1
clone size: .
CDR3 protein: CASSLYTSRSSYNEQFF
CDR3 DNA: TGTGCCAGCAGCTTATATACTAGCCGTAGCTCCTACAATGAGCAGTTCTTC

V gene: TRBV12-5
D gene: .
J gene: TRBJ1-4
clone size: .
CDR3 protein: CASGLFGGSEKLFF
CDR3 DNA: TGTGCTAGTGGTTTGTTCGGTGGTAGTGAAAAACTGTTTTTT

V gene: TRBV2
D gene: TRBD2
J gene: TRBJ2-1
clone size: .
CDR3 protein: CASTSGISYNEQFF
CDR3 DNA: TGTGCCAGCACGAGCGGGATATCCTACAATGAGCAGTTCTTC

V gene: TRBV7-2
D gene: TRBD2
J gene: TRBJ2-2
clone size: .
CDR3 protein: CASSWLGGFTGELFF
CDR3 DNA: TGTGCCAGCTCATGGTTGGGGGGGTTTACCGGGGAGCTGTTTTTT

V gene: TRBV5-4
D gene: TRBD2
J gene: TRBJ2-7
clone size: .
CDR3 protein: CASSLGSGGGRYEQYF
CDR3 DNA: TGTGCCAGCAGCTTGGGTAGCGGGGGGGGGAGGTACGAGCAGTACTTC

V gene: TRBV30
D gene: .
J gene: TRBJ2-3
clone size: few
CDR3 protein: CAYGQRNADTQYF
CDR3 DNA: TGTGCCTACGGACAGCGCAACGCAGATACGCAGTATTTT

V gene: TRBV15
D gene: .
J gene: TRBJ2-5
clone size: .
CDR3 protein: CATSRDPRGRETQYF
CDR3 DNA: TGTGCCACCAGCAGAGATCCCAGGGGAAGGGAGACCCAGTACTTC

V gene: TRBV6-1
D gene: TRBD2
J gene: TRBJ2-1
clone size: .
CDR3 protein: CASSAGSLAGGRKQFF
CDR3 DNA: TGTGCCAGCAGTGCGGGTTCTTTAGCGGGGGGGCGGAAGCAGTTCTTC

V gene: TRBV7-2
D gene: TRBD1
J gene: TRBJ1-6
clone size: .
CDR3 protein: CASSLGQGDSPLHF
CDR3 DNA: TGTGCCAGCAGCTTAGGGCAGGGGGATTCACCCCTCCACTTT

V gene: TRBV5-1
D gene: .
J gene: TRBJ2-3
clone size: .
CDR3 protein: CASSLEGTDTQYF
CDR3 DNA: TGCGCCAGCAGCCTCGAGGGCACAGATACGCAGTATTTT

V gene: TRBV18
D gene: TRBD1
J gene: TRBJ2-7
clone size: .
CDR3 protein: CASSPMGQGAGEQYF
CDR3 DNA: TGTGCCAGCTCACCAATGGGACAGGGGGCGGGGGAGCAGTACTTC

V gene: TRBV5-1
D gene: .
J gene: TRBJ1-1
clone size: .
CDR3 protein: CASSLTLPNTEAFF
CDR3 DNA: TGCGCCAGCAGCTTGACTTTACCGAACACTGAAGCTTTCTTT

V gene: TRBV7-6
D gene: .
J gene: TRBJ2-1
clone size: .
CDR3 protein: CASSLDTYNEQFF
CDR3 DNA: TGTGCCAGCAGCTTAGATACTTACAATGAGCAGTTCTTC

V gene: TRBV19
D gene: .
J gene: TRBJ1-4
clone size: .
CDR3 protein: CASETTGTLNEKLFF
CDR3 DNA: TGTGCCAGTGAGACCACAGGCACGCTTAATGAAAAACTGTTTTTT

V gene: TRBV19
D gene: TRBD1
J gene: TRBJ1-2
clone size: few
CDR3 protein: CASSPVGTGENYGYTF
CDR3 DNA: TGTGCCAGTAGTCCCGTGGGGACAGGGGAAAACTATGGCTACACCTTC

V gene: TRBV7-4
D gene: .
J gene: TRBJ1-5
clone size: .
CDR3 protein: CASSLALILRGIGSNQPQHF
CDR3 DNA: TGTGCCAGCAGCTTAGCGCTAATTCTCAGGGGAATCGGGAGCAATCAGCCCCAGCATTTT

V gene: TRBV2
D gene: .
J gene: TRBJ2-2
clone size: .
CDR3 protein: CASSESRSGELFF
CDR3 DNA: TGTGCCAGCAGTGAATCGCGGTCCGGGGAGCTGTTTTTT

V gene: TRBV11-2
D gene: .
J gene: TRBJ2-7
clone size: .
CDR3 protein: CASSQLGSRYEQYF
CDR3 DNA: TGTGCCAGCAGCCAGCTGGGCTCCCGCTACGAGCAGTACTTC

V gene: TRBV9
D gene: TRBD2
J gene: TRBJ2-3
clone size: .
CDR3 protein: CASSVGGPTGGTQYF
CDR3 DNA: TGTGCCAGCAGCGTAGGTGGGCCCACGGGGGGTACGCAGTATTTT

V gene: TRBV19
D gene: .
J gene: TRBJ1-1
clone size: once
CDR3 protein: CASRPDSFTEAFF
CDR3 DNA: TGTGCCAGTAGACCGGACAGTTTCACTGAAGCTTTCTTT

V gene: TRBV27
D gene: TRBD1
J gene: TRBJ1-6
clone size: .
CDR3 protein: CASSSSGQGASPLHF
CDR3 DNA: TGTGCCAGCAGTTCCTCGGGACAGGGAGCTTCACCCCTCCACTTT

V gene: TRBV7-2
D gene: TRBD2
J gene: TRBJ2-1
clone size: .
CDR3 protein: CASSLVASGRVREQFF
CDR3 DNA: TGTGCCAGCAGCTTAGTGGCTAGCGGGAGGGTTCGAGAGCAGTTCTTC

V gene: TRBV5-6
D gene: TRBD1
J gene: TRBJ1-1
clone size: .
CDR3 protein: CASSPQTGAFAEAFF
CDR3 DNA: TGTGCCAGCAGCCCCCAGACAGGGGCGTTCGCTGAAGCTTTCTTT

V gene: TRBV11-2
D gene: TRBD1
J gene: TRBJ1-2
clone size: .
CDR3 protein: CASSYGQGGSYGYTF
CDR3 DNA: TGTGCCAGCAGCTACGGACAGGGTGGGTCCTATGGCTACACCTTC

V gene: TRBV21-1
D gene: .
J gene: TRBJ2-5
clone size: .
CDR3 protein: CASGRLAGPLTQYF
CDR3 DNA: TGTGCCAGCGGAAGACTAGCGGGACCGTTAACCCAGTACTTC

V gene: TRBV5-7
D gene: .
J gene: TRBJ2-7
clone size: .
CDR3 protein: CASSSGGGRCYEQYF
CDR3 DNA: TGTGCCAGCAGTTCTGGGGGGGGGCGATGCTACGAGCAGTACTTC

V gene: TRBV4-3
D gene: .
J gene: TRBJ1-2
clone size: .
CDR3 protein: CASSQGRHLPNYGYTF
CDR3 DNA: TGCGCCAGCAGCCAAGGTCGACATCTTCCTAACTATGGCTACACCTTC

V gene: TRBV12-5
D gene: TRBD2
J gene: TRBJ2-3
clone size: .
CDR3 protein: CASGLGPWTSGSADTQYF
CDR3 DNA: TGTGCTAGTGGTTTGGGCCCCTGGACTAGCGGGAGTGCAGATACGCAGTATTTT

V gene: TRBV6-1
D gene: TRBD2
J gene: TRBJ2-2
clone size: .
CDR3 protein: CASSQDPGLAIYGELFF
CDR3 DNA: TGTGCCAGCAGTCAAGATCCGGGACTAGCAATTTACGGGGAGCTGTTTTTT

V gene: TRBV18
D gene: TRBD1
J gene: TRBJ2-7
clone size: .
CDR3 protein: CASSPGTGIEQYF
CDR3 DNA: TGTGCCAGCTCACCAGGGACAGGGATCGAGCAGTACTTC

V gene: TRBV11-2
D gene: TRBD1
J gene: TRBJ2-7
clone size: .
CDR3 protein: CASSHWDRAYEQYF
CDR3 DNA: TGTGCCAGCAGCCACTGGGACAGAGCTTACGAGCAGTACTTC

V gene: TRBV19
D gene: .
J gene: TRBJ1-2
clone size: .
CDR3 protein: CASSILTDNYGYTF
CDR3 DNA: TGTGCCAGTAGTATCCTAACAGATAACTATGGCTACACCTTC

V gene: TRBV6-5
D gene: .
J gene: TRBJ2-2
clone size: .
CDR3 protein: CASSYRAGGTGELFF
CDR3 DNA: TGTGCCAGCAGTTATAGGGCAGGGGGGACCGGGGAGCTGTTTTTT